A single sample is the source of the 28 T cell receptor beta chains below, sequenced in a study of cytomegalovirus exposure and HLA in healthy donors (dated by TCRdb to about 2017). Library preparation employed the immunoSEQ multiplex PCR assay. The multiplex PCR relied on a mix of 60 forward primers for TCR Vbeta segments and 13 reverse primers for TCR Jbeta segments. The source is immuneACCESS, and TCRdb retained only in-frame sequences with V and J called. Part of the clones is not carried over; for the studies checked, unresolved V genes explain less than half of this, and the remainder is unexplained. For this sample the table gives under 150,000 clones, of which 60% to 85% were detected only once. About 3% of the sample belongs to the ten largest clones. Sequencing was carried out using PBMCs. These receptors originate from a middle-aged man in good health and CMV-seropositive.

In regard to this clone: Other DNA sequences in the sample encode the same CDR3. V usage is TRBV6-1 and J usage is TRBJ1-1; 8 bases align to TRBD1. Germline CDR1 reads MNHNS; CDR2 reads SASEGT. The CDR3 covers 13 residues. Trimming cost V 5 bases and J 4 bases; bases outside gene matches: 3. CDR3 bases: TGTGCCAGCAGTTTAACAGGGGGCACTGAAGCTTTCTTT. It encodes CASSLTGGTEAFF.

The chain links TRBV19 to TRBJ2-1, with 7 bases identical to TRBD1. The germline CDR1 and CDR2 sequences are LNHDA and SQIVND (reference sequence). This CDR3 spans 12 amino acids. Germline trimming cut 6 bases from V and 6 bases from J; bases unmatched to any gene: 2. CDR3 in DNA: TGTGCCAGTAGGACAGGGTTCAATGAGCAGTTCTTC. Its protein product is CASRTGFNEQFF. The variable domain in full, completed from reference TRBV19 and TRBJ2-1, reads DGGITQSPKYLFRKEGQNVTLSCEQNLNHDAMYWYRQDPGQGLRLIYYSQIVNDFQKGDIAEGYSVSREKKESFPLTVTSAQKNPTAFYLCASRTGFNEQFFGPGTRLTVL.

The chain uses TRBV4-1 and TRBJ1-2; 10 positions agree with TRBD1. The CDR3 length is 15 residues. Trimming removed 1 base from V and 4 bases from J; junction bases left unmatched: 3. Germline values: CDR1 MGHRA, CDR2 YSYEKL. The CDR3 DNA reads as TGCGCCAGCAGCCAAGGGACAGGGGGGATCTATGGCTACACCTTC. Its protein product is CASSQGTGGIYGYTF.

This clone appeared a single time. The chain joins TRBV19 to TRBJ2-3, with 10 bases lining up with TRBD2. CDR1 LNHDA and CDR2 SQIVND come from the germline V gene (reference sequence). The V segment lost 6 bases and the J segment 2 bases; nucleotides outside the gene matches: 8. The CDR3 runs 16 residues. The CDR3 DNA sequence: TGTGCCAGTAGCGTTGTAGCGGGAGGCTCCACAGATACGCAGTATTTT. Translated: CASSVVAGGSTDTQYF.

The chain combines TRBV6-5 with TRBJ2-7, with a possible D match to TRBD2 (6 bases). The CDR3 loop spans 15 amino acids. Looked up from germline, CDR1 is MNHEY and CDR2 is SVGAGI. Trimming removed 2 bases at V and 4 bases at J, with 15 bases between. The CDR3 DNA is TGTGCCAGCAGTTACGGGACGGGAGCATCTTACGAGCAGTACTTC. It specifies CASSYGTGASYEQYF.

The rearrangement joins TRBV30 to TRBJ1-2; 10 bases are shared with TRBD1. The CDR3 contains 13 residues. CDR1 is GTSNPN, CDR2 SVGIG, per germline (reference sequence). V trimming: 7 bases; J trimming: 0 bases; junction bases outside the gene matches: 2. CDR3 sequence (DNA): TGTGCCTCCGGACAGGGGGCTAACTATGGCTACACCTTC. This encodes CASGQGANYGYTF.

V is TRBV6-6 and J is TRBJ1-6; D might be TRBD1 (6 bases). The germline V gene encodes CDR1 MNHNY and CDR2 SVGAGI (reference sequence). The CDR3 loop spans 15 amino acids. V was trimmed by 6 bases and J by 2 bases, leaving 11 bases between them. CDR3 loop: CASSQDRTYNSPLHF. The CDR3 DNA is TGTGCCAGCAGCCAAGACAGGACCTATAATTCACCCCTCCACTTT.

The V and J genes are TRBV6-1 and TRBJ2-3, with TRBD2 matching over 13 bases. Germline V gives CDR1 MNHNS, CDR2 SASEGT. Trimming took 6 bases from V and 1 from J; bases not matched to a gene: 10. The CDR3 is made up of 18 amino acids. The CDR3 spells CASRELAGGPWGTDTQYF. The CDR3 bases are TGTGCCAGCAGAGAACTAGCGGGAGGGCCATGGGGCACAGATACGCAGTATTTT.

The gene calls are TRBV5-1 and TRBJ2-1; D is perhaps TRBD2 (6 bases). The ends were cut back, 0 bases at V and 5 bases at J, with 12 bases in the middle. Looked up from germline, CDR1 is SGHRS and CDR2 is YFSETQ. The length of the CDR3 is 15 residues. CDR3: CASSLAERRDNEQFF. For the CDR3, the DNA is TGCGCCAGCAGCTTGGCGGAGCGGAGGGACAATGAGCAGTTCTTC.

This chain uses TRBV7-2 with TRBJ2-3, with 8 nucleotides matching TRBD2. Trimming at V came to 5 bases and at J to 3 bases, leaving 7 bases not matched to a gene. Germline V gene sequence: CDR1 SGHTA, CDR2 FQGNSA. CDR3 size: 15 residues. The CDR3 sequence is CASSRGGRLTDTQYF. Written as DNA, the CDR3 is TGTGCCAGCAGCCGGGGGGGGAGGTTGACAGATACGCAGTATTTT. Supplemented by reference TRBV7-2 and TRBJ2-3, the full variable domain reads GAGVSQSPSNKVTEKGKDVELRCDPISGHTALYWYRQSLGQGLEFLIYFQGNSAPDKSGLPSDRFSAERTGGSVSTLTIQRTQQEDSAVYLCASSRGGRLTDTQYFGPGTRLTVL.

V is TRBV6-5 and J is TRBJ1-1; 8 bases line up with TRBD1. Trimming took 6 bases from V and 3 from J; bases not matched to a gene: 6. Germline CDR1 MNHEY, CDR2 SVGAGI. CDR3 length equals 14 residues. The DNA of the CDR3 is TGTGCCAGCAGCCTGGACAGGGTGGACACTGAAGCTTTCTTT. This gives the protein CASSLDRVDTEAFF.

The genes are TRBV28 and TRBJ1-4, with TRBD1 matching 8 bases. This CDR3 contains 14 residues. With 8 bases clipped from V and 6 bases from J, the junction kept 8 bases outside the gene matches. Germline loops: CDR1 MDHEN, CDR2 SYDVKM. The CDR3 loop is CASGSGGEDEKLFF. CDR3 DNA sequence: TGTGCCAGCGGCTCAGGGGGCGAAGATGAAAAACTGTTTTTT.

This clone was seen only a few times. This chain links TRBV29-1 with TRBJ2-3; 10 bases fit TRBD2. The germline CDR1 and CDR2 sequences are SQVTM and ANQGSEA. V lost 4 bases, J lost 3 bases, and 7 bases stayed unmatched. The CDR3 covers 15 residues. CDR3 nucleotide sequence: TGCAGCGTTGCGGGAAAGCGGGAGGGGACAGATACGCAGTATTTT. This sequence encodes CSVAGKREGTDTQYF.

CDR3 sequence reads: CASSNGQPQHF. CDR3 sequence (DNA): TGTGCCAGTAGTAACGGTCAGCCCCAGCATTTT. The chain employs TRBV19 and TRBJ1-5; D unclear. The CDR3 is made up of 11 amino acids. V dropped 4 bases and J dropped 6 bases, with 4 bases sitting between them. Per germline, CDR1 LNHDA and CDR2 SQIVND (reference sequence).

The chain has TRBV27 and TRBJ2-5; tentative D call: TRBD2 (6 bases). TRBJ2-7 matches the DNA end more closely, so the J call is doubtful. Germline CDR1 MNHEY, CDR2 SMNVEV (reference sequence). CDR3 size: 14 residues. The CDR3 DNA reads as TGTGCCAGCAGTGAACGACTAGTCCCCTACGAGCAGTACTTC. Translated, it gives CASSERLVPYEQYF.

CDR3 in amino acids: CASSLLTVKNTEAFF. In DNA form, the CDR3 reads TGCGCCAGCAGCCTGTTGACAGTGAAGAACACTGAAGCTTTCTTT. The chain combines TRBV5-1 with TRBJ1-1; TRBD1 is a possible D gene (5 bases). Germline CDR1 reads SGHRS; CDR2 reads YFSETQ. The CDR3 loop spans 15 amino acids. V was clipped by 4 bases and J by 1 base, with 14 bases between them.

The chain uses TRBV25-1 and TRBJ1-2; 8 bases align to TRBD1. V gave up 5 bases and J gave up 3 bases; unmatched junction bases: 11. The CDR3 is 16 residues long. Germline V gene lookup returns CDR1 MGHDK and CDR2 SYGVNS. CDR3 sequence reads: CASSPGQGRLYYGYTF. In nucleotides, the CDR3 is TGTGCCAGCAGTCCAGGACAGGGACGACTCTACTATGGCTACACCTTC.

V and J are TRBV7-2 and TRBJ2-7, with a weak D call TRBD2 (5 bases). Trimming removed 1 base from V and 2 bases from J, with 9 bases in between. The CDR3 length is 14 residues. The germline CDR1 and CDR2 sequences are SGHTA and FQGNSA. CDR3 region: CASSLVRGAYEQYF. CDR3 DNA sequence: TGTGCCAGCAGCTTAGTTCGGGGTGCCTACGAGCAGTACTTC.

This clone was detected once. The chain employs TRBV2 and TRBJ1-2, with D unclear. This CDR3 spans 13 amino acids. In germline, CDR1 is SNHLY, CDR2 FYNNEI. V was clipped by 0 bases and J by 8 bases, with 10 bases between them. In nucleotides, the CDR3 is TGTGCCAGCAGTGAAGCCCATACCGGGGGCTACACCTTC. As protein: CASSEAHTGGYTF. The full variable domain, with the rest looked up from reference TRBV2 and TRBJ1-2, is EPEVTQTPSHQVTQMGQEVILRCVPISNHLYFYWYRQILGQKVEFLVSFYNNEISEKSEIFDDQFSVERPDGSNFTLKIRSTKLEDSAMYFCASSEAHTGGYTFGSGTRLTVV.

This chain's CDR3 is CASSEGISGTDTQYF. The DNA of the CDR3 is TGTGCCAGCAGTGAAGGTATTAGCGGCACAGATACGCAGTATTTT. The chain recombines TRBV6-4 with TRBJ2-3, with D possibly TRBD2 on 5 matching bases. Germline CDR1 is MRHNA and CDR2 is SNTAGT. CDR3 length: 15 residues. Between the trimmed V and J ends, which lost 3 bases and 1 base, there was a span of 11 bases.

This chain uses TRBV28 with TRBJ2-5; no definite D call. The germline V gene encodes CDR1 MDHEN and CDR2 SYDVKM. The CDR3 has 14 residues. V lost 3 bases and J lost 1, with 9 bases in between. The CDR3 DNA sequence: TGTGCCAGCAGTTTCTATCCGCTCCAAGAGACCCAGTACTTC. Its translation is CASSFYPLQETQYF.

This clone showed up just a few times. The chain recombines TRBV4-3 with TRBJ1-5; possible D gene TRBD1, 6 bases. The CDR3 contains 16 residues. Germline V gene data show CDR1 as LGHNA and CDR2 as YSLEER. V was trimmed by 1 base and J by 2 bases, leaving 12 bases between them. The CDR3 coding sequence is TGCGCCAGCAGCCAAGCAGGGGTGATTGGCAATCAGCCCCAGCATTTT. It yields the protein CASSQAGVIGNQPQHF.

V and J are TRBV7-2 and TRBJ2-1; 9 positions agree with TRBD2. The CDR3 contains 16 residues. Germline CDR1 is SGHTA and CDR2 is FQGNSA. V lost 2 bases and J lost 7; bases outside the gene matches: 9. DNA of the CDR3: TGTGCCAGCAGCTTATTGTCGCTAGCGGGATATAATGAGCAGTTCTTC. This codes for CASSLLSLAGYNEQFF.

CDR3 protein: CASSSGTQGTYEQYF. Written as DNA, the CDR3 is TGTGCCAGCAGTTCCGGGACCCAGGGGACCTACGAGCAGTACTTC. The chain recombines TRBV27 with TRBJ2-7; D is possibly TRBD1 (6 bases). The CDR3 consists of 15 residues. The germline V gene encodes CDR1 MNHEY and CDR2 SMNVEV (reference sequence). With 4 bases removed from V and 2 bases from J, the gap between germline ends came to 15 bases.

The table lists this clone with a count of one. As DNA, the CDR3 is TGTGCCAGCAGCGTAGCACAAGGACTAGCGGGAACGGGGGACATTCAGTACTTC. Translating it yields CASSVAQGLAGTGDIQYF. This chain connects TRBV9 to TRBJ2-4, with TRBD2 matching 12 bases. V shed 0 bases, J shed 8 bases, and the junction held 12 bases outside the gene matches. The germline gives CDR1 SGDLS, CDR2 YYNGEE. This CDR3 has 18 amino acids.

A few counts support this clone. The chain recombines TRBV2 with TRBJ2-7, with TRBD2 matching 8 bases. Germline-derived CDR1 and CDR2 are SNHLY and FYNNEI. This CDR3 spans 15 amino acids. Germline trimming cut 9 bases from V and 3 bases from J; bases unmatched to any gene: 13. CDR3 protein: CASLQVVGTSYEQYF. The CDR3 nucleotides read TGTGCCAGTCTCCAAGTGGTGGGGACTAGCTACGAGCAGTACTTC.

This clone appeared a single time. The CDR3 DNA sequence: TGTGCCAGCAGCCAATCGCCGGTGAACACTGAAGCTTTCTTT. It is translated as CASSQSPVNTEAFF. The V call is TRBV5-4, the J call TRBJ1-1; D remains ambiguous. V was clipped by 4 bases and J by 0 bases, with 10 bases between them. Germline V lookup: CDR1 SGHNT, CDR2 YYREEE (reference sequence). The CDR3 has 14 residues.

This clone showed up just once. V gene TRBV19 combines with J gene TRBJ2-5; TRBD1 aligns across 8 bases. This CDR3 has 16 residues. Germline trimming cut 4 bases from V and 5 bases from J; bases unmatched to any gene: 12. CDR1 is LNHDA and CDR2 is SQIVND in the germline V gene (reference sequence). The CDR3 reads CASSTLRTGKKETQYF. CDR3 sequence (DNA): TGTGCCAGTAGTACCCTCCGGACAGGGAAGAAGGAGACCCAGTACTTC. Full variable domain (missing parts from reference TRBV19 and TRBJ2-5): DGGITQSPKYLFRKEGQNVTLSCEQNLNHDAMYWYRQDPGQGLRLIYYSQIVNDFQKGDIAEGYSVSREKKESFPLTVTSAQKNPTAFYLCASSTLRTGKKETQYFGPGTRLLVL.